The 16 T cell receptor beta chains reported below all come from one sample, sequenced in a study of control samples from healthy donors and cancer patients. The data were produced by immunoSEQ multiplex PCR, yet TCRdb's version contains in-frame clones alone and is incomplete. The table lists approximately 85,000 clones, 85% to 90% of them singletons. The sequenced material came from blood. Receptor source: a woman in her fifties or sixties in good health.

The chain is built from TRBV2 and TRBJ2-2; 9 bases align to TRBD2. The CDR3 extends over 13 amino acids. V dropped 8 bases and J dropped 4; count of bases not matched to a gene: 2. CDR1 is SNHLY, CDR2 FYNNEI, per germline. The CDR3 sequence is CASLLAGTGELFF. DNA for the CDR3: TGTGCCAGCTTACTAGCGGGCACCGGGGAGCTGTTTTTT.

Remarks on this clone: The same CDR3 arises from other DNA sequences in this sample as well. The genes are TRBV30 and TRBJ2-2; D remains unclear. This CDR3 region has 15 residues. Germline assignment: CDR1 GTSNPN and CDR2 SVGIG (reference sequence). The V gene lost 0 bases and the J gene lost 2 bases, with 10 bases spanning the gap. CDR3 in DNA: TGTGCCTGGAGTGTACTTGCGGCAAACACCGGGGAGCTGTTTTTT. Protein product: CAWSVLAANTGELFF.

The chain has TRBV15 and TRBJ1-5, with no clear D. V was pared by 0 bases and J by 0 bases, with 6 bases between. The CDR3 is made up of 15 amino acids. Germline V gene data show CDR1 as LNHNV and CDR2 as YYDKDF (reference sequence). CDR3: CATSREGSSNQPQHF. The CDR3 DNA reads TGTGCCACCAGCAGAGAAGGGAGTAGCAATCAGCCCCAGCATTTT.

J is TRBJ1-3 and V is TRBV6-1; D is unresolved. Per the germline V gene, CDR1 is MNHNS and CDR2 is SASEGT. V gave up 2 bases and J gave up 0 bases, with 5 bases separating them. The length of the CDR3 is 14 residues. The CDR3 sequence: CASSEWISGNTIYF. CDR3 nucleotides: TGTGCCAGCAGTGAATGGATCTCTGGAAACACCATATATTTT.

The V gene is TRBV28, the J gene TRBJ1-4; TRBD1 is a possible D gene (6 bases). Per the germline V gene, CDR1 is MDHEN and CDR2 is SYDVKM. V dropped 4 bases and J dropped 5 bases, with 11 bases sitting between them. The CDR3 length is 14 residues. CDR3: CASSWGRGNEKLFF. For the CDR3, the DNA is TGTGCCAGCAGTTGGGGCAGGGGAAATGAAAAACTGTTTTTT.

The chain combines TRBV18 with TRBJ2-3; D uncertain. The germline V gene encodes CDR1 KGHSH and CDR2 LQKENI. CDR3 size: 13 residues. V lost 2 bases to trimming and J lost 6 bases, with 9 bases between them. The CDR3 DNA reads TGTGCCAGCTCACCAACCGATAGGGATACGCAGTATTTT. This sequence encodes CASSPTDRDTQYF.

The chain uses TRBV9 and TRBJ2-5; possibly TRBD1 for D (6 bases). Germline V CDR1 and CDR2: SGDLS, YYNGEE. The CDR3 extends over 15 amino acids. Trimming stripped 0 bases from V and 0 bases from J, with 9 bases between. CDR3 DNA: TGTGCCAGCAGCGTAGGGACAGCGTACCAAGAGACCCAGTACTTC. This gives the protein CASSVGTAYQETQYF.

This chain links TRBV4-1 with TRBJ2-2, with a tentative D call TRBD2 (7 bases). Trimming took off 0 bases at V and 2 bases at J, with 16 bases between the two ends. Germline CDR1 MGHRA, CDR2 YSYEKL. This CDR3 comprises 18 residues. CDR3 in DNA: TGCGCCAGCAGCCAAGATTTGGGGGGGGCGGGAAACACCGGGGAGCTGTTTTTT. Encoded protein: CASSQDLGGAGNTGELFF.

In its sample, this clone ranks as medium-sized (0.01 to 0.1%). The chain couples TRBV19 to TRBJ2-7; possible D gene TRBD2, 7 bases. The V end was cut by 5 bases, the J end by 2 bases, with 19 bases between. CDR1 is LNHDA, CDR2 SQIVND, per germline (reference sequence). This CDR3 is 16 amino acids long. Here the CDR3 reads CASSGYRASGAYEQYF. The DNA for the CDR3 is TGTGCCAGTAGTGGATACAGGGCGAGCGGGGCCTACGAGCAGTACTTC. The variable domain in full, with the rest retrieved from reference TRBV19 and TRBJ2-7, is DGGITQSPKYLFRKEGQNVTLSCEQNLNHDAMYWYRQDPGQGLRLIYYSQIVNDFQKGDIAEGYSVSREKKESFPLTVTSAQKNPTAFYLCASSGYRASGAYEQYFGPGTRLTVT.

The rearrangement uses TRBV7-9 and TRBJ2-5; no definite D call. The CDR3 is 17 residues long. Per the germline V gene, CDR1 is SEHNR and CDR2 is FQNEAQ (reference sequence). V lost 5 bases and J lost 4, with 23 bases in between. The CDR3 here is CASSPPRGQVMGETQYF. CDR3 DNA sequence: TGTGCCAGCAGCCCCCCCCGTGGCCAGGTAATGGGAGAGACCCAGTACTTC.

V is TRBV6-5 and J is TRBJ1-2, with 12 bases lining up with TRBD1. Germline CDR1 reads MNHEY; CDR2 reads SVGAGI. This CDR3 is 15 amino acids long. Germline trimming cut 6 bases from V and 3 bases from J; bases unmatched to any gene: 5. CDR3 in DNA: TGTGCCAGCAGCCCCGGGACAGGGGGCTACTATGGCTACACCTTC. Protein sequence: CASSPGTGGYYGYTF.

The V call is TRBV19, the J call TRBJ1-2; D is uncertain. This CDR3 is built from 14 residues. Between the trimmed V and J ends, which lost 4 bases and 4 bases, there was a span of 13 bases. Germline values: CDR1 LNHDA, CDR2 SQIVND (reference sequence). This CDR3 reads CASSRDLGTYGYTF. Here the CDR3 DNA reads TGTGCCAGTAGTAGGGATCTCGGTACCTATGGCTACACCTTC.

CDR3 in DNA: TGTGCCAGCAGCTTAATGTGGGGATTCTCCTACGAGCAGTACTTC. It encodes CASSLMWGFSYEQYF. The chain joins TRBV7-2 to TRBJ2-7; no reliable D call. CDR1 and CDR2 (germline): SGHTA, FQGNSA. V lost 2 bases and J lost 0, with 11 bases in between. The CDR3 loop spans 15 amino acids.

V and J are TRBV5-1 and TRBJ2-7, with 10 bases identical to TRBD1. Germline V gene sequence: CDR1 SGHRS, CDR2 YFSETQ. The CDR3 covers 16 residues. V lost 4 bases, J lost 3 bases, and 10 bases stayed unmatched. DNA for the CDR3: TGCGCCAGCAGCCCGGGACAGGGGCGCGCCGTCTACGAGCAGTACTTC. Translating gives CASSPGQGRAVYEQYF.

The rearrangement joins TRBV5-1 to TRBJ1-1; D ambiguous. This CDR3 contains 14 residues. Per the germline V gene, CDR1 is SGHRS and CDR2 is YFSETQ. Trimming shortened V by 1 base and J by 3 bases, and 10 bases separated the two germline ends. DNA of the CDR3: TGCGCCAGCAGCTTGAGTGGTTTTGACACTGAAGCTTTCTTT. Residues: CASSLSGFDTEAFF.

The chain employs TRBV5-1 and TRBJ2-3; TRBD2 might be the D (5 bases). The CDR3 spans 17 residues. Per germline, CDR1 SGHRS and CDR2 YFSETQ. V shed 4 bases and J shed 0 bases, with 18 bases lying between them. The CDR3 region has the DNA TGCGCCAGCAGCCCCTTCGCAGCGGAAGGAAGCACAGATACGCAGTATTTT. Protein: CASSPFAAEGSTDTQYF.